A single sample is the source of the 22 T cell receptor beta chains below, sequenced in a study of control samples from healthy donors and cancer patients. Assay used: immunoSEQ multiplex PCR; TCRdb lists only in-frame clones, some missing. The sample holds fewer than 95,000 clones, around 86% seen once. Sample: blood. The receptors were gathered from a woman in her forties or fifties in good health.

The chain links TRBV5-1 to TRBJ1-1; 10 positions match TRBD1. The CDR3 loop spans 14 amino acids. From germline, CDR1 is SGHRS and CDR2 YFSETQ. Losses at the gene ends were 4 bases for V and 4 bases for J; bases not matched to a gene: 4. CDR3 region: CASSPGTGATEAFF. Written as DNA, the CDR3 is TGCGCCAGCAGCCCTGGGACAGGGGCCACTGAAGCTTTCTTT.

The CDR3 region has the DNA TGTGCCAGCATTGGGACAGACTATGGCTACACCTTC. This sequence encodes CASIGTDYGYTF. V is TRBV28 and J is TRBJ1-2, with 7 bases aligning to TRBD1. The CDR3 length is 12 residues. Trimming at V came to 7 bases and at J to 3 bases, leaving 2 bases not matched to a gene. Germline loops: CDR1 MDHEN, CDR2 SYDVKM.

The chain has TRBV19 and TRBJ2-6, with 10 nucleotides matching TRBD1. Germline values: CDR1 LNHDA, CDR2 SQIVND (reference sequence). The ends lost 10 bases at V and 2 bases at J; junction bases unmatched: 8. The CDR3 runs 16 residues. The CDR3 region is CATSETGGAGANVLTF. As DNA, the CDR3 is TGTGCCACCTCGGAGACAGGGGGCGCTGGGGCCAACGTCCTGACTTTC. The full variable domain, completed using reference TRBV19 and TRBJ2-6, is DGGITQSPKYLFRKEGQNVTLSCEQNLNHDAMYWYRQDPGQGLRLIYYSQIVNDFQKGDIAEGYSVSREKKESFPLTVTSAQKNPTAFYLCATSETGGAGANVLTFGAGSRLTVL.

V is TRBV4-3 and J is TRBJ2-7; D unresolved. The CDR3 runs 17 residues. Deletions cut 0 bases from V and 3 bases from J, with 18 bases between. Per the germline V gene, CDR1 is LGHNA and CDR2 is YSLEER. The CDR3 bases are TGCGCCAGCAGCCAAGATCGTGAGCGAGCATATGGCTACGAGCAGTACTTC. Translated: CASSQDRERAYGYEQYF.

V and J are TRBV5-1 and TRBJ1-1; D not certain. The CDR3 has 14 amino acids. CDR1 and CDR2 from the germline V gene are SGHRS and YFSETQ. With 0 bases removed from V and 6 bases from J, the gap between germline ends came to 12 bases. The CDR3 sequence: CASSLEGRLPEAFF. As DNA, the CDR3 is TGCGCCAGCAGCTTGGAGGGTCGGCTTCCTGAAGCTTTCTTT.

The rearrangement links TRBV7-9 to TRBJ2-3; possible D gene TRBD1, 5 bases. The ends were cut back, 3 bases at V and 2 bases at J, with 9 bases in the middle. The CDR3 loop spans 14 amino acids. From germline, CDR1 is SEHNR and CDR2 FQNEAQ (reference sequence). For the CDR3, the DNA is TGTGCCAGCAGCTTCGCAGGGAACACAGATACGCAGTATTTT. It yields the protein CASSFAGNTDTQYF.

The CDR3 nucleotides are TGTGCCAGCAGTTTACAGGGCAGGGTGGGTTTCTTT. This translates into CASSLQGRVGFF. This chain connects TRBV28 to TRBJ1-1; possibly TRBD1 for D (5 bases). CDR1 is MDHEN and CDR2 is SYDVKM in the germline V gene. V dropped 2 bases and J dropped 13 bases, with 14 bases sitting between them. The CDR3 loop spans 12 amino acids.

The chain joins TRBV6-2 or TRBV6-3 to TRBJ2-1, with D possibly being TRBD1 (6 bases). Looked up from germline, CDR1 is MNHEY and CDR2 is SVGEGT. V was trimmed by 2 bases and J by 0 bases, leaving 14 bases between them. The CDR3 is 17 residues long. The CDR3 loop is CASSYGQIRSSYNEQFF. CDR3 in DNA: TGTGCCAGCAGTTACGGACAGATTCGGAGCTCCTACAATGAGCAGTTCTTC.

This clone is deemed medium-sized. This rearrangement joins TRBV5-1 to TRBJ1-1, with 9 bases aligning to TRBD1. This CDR3 has 15 amino acids. Germline-derived CDR1 and CDR2 are SGHRS and YFSETQ. The V and J ends lost 3 bases and 1 base, in that order; junction bases with no gene match: 4. The CDR3 coding sequence is TGCGCCAGCAGCTCGGGACAGGGCTCGAACACTGAAGCTTTCTTT. The encoded protein is CASSSGQGSNTEAFF.

The rearrangement links TRBV27 to TRBJ2-1; TRBD2 aligns across 13 bases. The ends lost 5 bases at V and 7 bases at J; junction bases unmatched: 5. CDR1 is MNHEY, CDR2 SMNVEV, per germline (reference sequence). The CDR3 totals 15 residues. CDR3 coding DNA: TGTGCCAGCAGTAAACGACTAGCGGGAGGTAATGAGCAGTTCTTC. The encoded protein is CASSKRLAGGNEQFF.

This chain links TRBV2 with TRBJ2-1; possible D gene TRBD1, 6 bases. This CDR3 has 14 residues. Germline V lookup: CDR1 SNHLY, CDR2 FYNNEI. V was shortened by 4 bases and J by 5 bases, with 12 bases between the two germline ends. CDR3 nucleotide sequence: TGTGCCAGCAGTGGGGGGCCCACTGACAATGAGCAGTTCTTC. This encodes CASSGGPTDNEQFF. Full variable domain (outside the CDR3, taken from reference TRBV2 and TRBJ2-1): EPEVTQTPSHQVTQMGQEVILRCVPISNHLYFYWYRQILGQKVEFLVSFYNNEISEKSEIFDDQFSVERPDGSNFTLKIRSTKLEDSAMYFCASSGGPTDNEQFFGPGTRLTVL.

The gene calls are TRBV9 and TRBJ2-1, with D perhaps matching TRBD2 (6 bases). The CDR3 runs 14 residues. Germline V lookup: CDR1 SGDLS, CDR2 YYNGEE. The V and J ends lost 0 bases and 8 bases respectively, with 12 bases between them. The CDR3: CASSVGLGFYEQFF. CDR3 DNA sequence: TGTGCCAGCAGCGTAGGACTAGGGTTCTATGAGCAGTTCTTC.

The chain is built from TRBV7-2 and TRBJ1-2; D ambiguous. Germline V lookup: CDR1 SGHTA, CDR2 FQGNSA. V lost 4 bases, J lost 5 bases, and 8 bases lay in between. The CDR3 runs 12 residues. The CDR3 loop is CASSSDLYGYTF. The CDR3 coding sequence is TGTGCCAGCAGCTCGGACCTTTATGGCTACACCTTC. Full variable domain (remainder filled in from reference TRBV7-2 and TRBJ1-2): GAGVSQSPSNKVTEKGKDVELRCDPISGHTALYWYRQSLGQGLEFLIYFQGNSAPDKSGLPSDRFSAERTGGSVSTLTIQRTQQEDSAVYLCASSSDLYGYTFGSGTRLTVV.

The chain couples TRBV5-6 to TRBJ2-7, with a weak D call TRBD2 (5 bases). The germline CDR1 and CDR2 sequences are SGHDT and YYEEEE. V lost 0 bases, J lost 5 bases, and 18 bases lay in between. This CDR3 is built from 16 residues. The CDR3 here is CASSLGLRRPGNEQYF. The CDR3 DNA is TGTGCCAGCAGCTTGGGATTGAGGCGGCCGGGGAACGAGCAGTACTTC.

The V and J genes are TRBV7-9 and TRBJ2-1, with 13 bases lining up with TRBD2. J was trimmed by 6 bases and V by 4 bases; bases with no gene match: 6. Germline-derived CDR1 and CDR2 are SEHNR and FQNEAQ (reference sequence). This CDR3 has 16 amino acids. CDR3 sequence reads: CASSSPGLAGVNEQFF. The CDR3 bases are TGTGCCAGCAGCTCCCCTGGACTAGCGGGGGTCAATGAGCAGTTCTTC. Drawing the rest from reference TRBV7-9 and TRBJ2-1, the complete variable domain is DTGVSQNPRHKITKRGQNVTFRCDPISEHNRLYWYRQTLGQGPEFLTYFQNEAQLEKSRLLSDRFSAERPKGSFSTLEIQRTEQGDSAMYLCASSSPGLAGVNEQFFGPGTRLTVL.

The chain uses TRBV23-1 and TRBJ2-6, with D possibly being TRBD1 (6 bases). TRBV23-1 is an open reading frame whose function is uncertain. V was clipped by 7 bases and J by 0 bases, with 13 bases between them. The CDR3 totals 16 residues. The CDR3 sequence: CASNPLQGSGANVLTF. The CDR3 nucleotides are TGCGCCAGCAACCCATTACAGGGCTCTGGGGCCAACGTCCTGACTTTC.

The chain is built from TRBV4-3 and TRBJ1-2, with 7 bases identical to TRBD1. The germline V gene encodes CDR1 LGHNA and CDR2 YSLEER. The CDR3 contains 15 residues. V dropped 4 bases and J dropped 8; count of bases not matched to a gene: 13. CDR3 DNA sequence: TGCGCCAGCAGCCCCGGACAGGCGGCGTATCGGGGCTACACCTTC. As protein: CASSPGQAAYRGYTF.

The V call is TRBV6-1, the J call TRBJ2-5, with a tentative D call TRBD1 (6 bases). The CDR3 sequence is 15 residues long. With 2 bases removed from V and 3 bases from J, the gap between germline ends came to 13 bases. Germline loops: CDR1 MNHNS, CDR2 SASEGT. CDR3 amino acids: CASSELWGLEETQYF. CDR3 coding DNA: TGTGCCAGCAGTGAACTCTGGGGGCTTGAAGAGACCCAGTACTTC.

The chain recombines TRBV19 with TRBJ2-3, with TRBD2 as a possible D gene (6 bases). The CDR3 spans 14 residues. Germline lookup yields CDR1 LNHDA and CDR2 SQIVND (reference sequence). Trimming took 3 bases from V and 6 from J, leaving 13 bases between them. The CDR3 protein is CASSMGGERDTQYF. DNA for the CDR3: TGTGCCAGTAGTATGGGAGGAGAAAGGGATACGCAGTATTTT.

This chain joins TRBV11-1 and TRBJ2-5; D call uncertain. The V gene's germline CDR1 is SGHAT and CDR2 FQDESV (reference sequence). The CDR3 has 14 residues. V dropped 2 bases and J dropped 3 bases, with 10 bases sitting between them. The CDR3 sequence: CASSLQPSKETQYF. Written as DNA, the CDR3 is TGTGCCAGCAGCTTACAACCGTCTAAAGAGACCCAGTACTTC.

This chain uses TRBV4-3 with TRBJ2-1; 11 bases map to TRBD2. This CDR3 region has 17 residues. CDR1 and CDR2 from the germline V gene are LGHNA and YSLEER. V lost 0 bases and J lost 3; bases outside the gene matches: 4. DNA of the CDR3: TGCGCCAGCAGCCAAGACCCGACTAGCGGGATCTACAATGAGCAGTTCTTC. This sequence encodes CASSQDPTSGIYNEQFF.

V gene TRBV9 combines with J gene TRBJ2-7, with 7 nucleotides matching TRBD1. The V gene's germline CDR1 is SGDLS and CDR2 YYNGEE. The CDR3 runs 15 residues. Trimming cost V 0 bases and J 4 bases; bases outside gene matches: 7. CDR3 coding DNA: TGTGCCAGCAGCGTAGTGCCGACAGGGATTTACGAGCAGTACTTC. Amino acids: CASSVVPTGIYEQYF.